This record concerns one T cell receptor (beta chain) sequence. Its antigen is currently unknown. The sample belongs to a study of CD8 T cells in Susac syndrome. Reverse transcription of 0.5 to 1 ug RNA was performed with random hexamers. TCRdb passed the immunoSEQ multiplex PCR reads through MiXCR, listing each CDR3 protein once. The sample has about 190,000 distinct CDR3 sequences, more than 90% seen once. Findings and limits, study-wide: The TCR sequencing and HLA analysis in the study involved a relatively small number of individuals, as the study acknowledged.

The TCR sequence derives from a human donor with Susac syndrome. Sequencing was done on a sample of CD4+ T cells from PBMCs.

The CDR3 DNA reads TGTGCCTGGAGTAACAGGGAGAAGGGTGGCTACACCTTC. This encodes CAWSNREKGGYTF. The chain uses TRBV30 and TRBJ1-2; D possibly corresponds to TRBD1 (6 bases). Deletions cut 2 bases from V and 7 bases from J, with 14 bases between. The CDR3 is 13 amino acids. From germline, CDR1 is GTSNPN and CDR2 SVGIG (reference sequence).